The following is a T cell receptor beta chain sequence with its context. This clonotype was seen at least ten times. Which antigen it targets is not known. No much larger clone is present one base from it, and per-base qualities are unavailable. These data originate in a study of T cells in Graves' hyperthyroidism and ophthalmopathy (dated by TCRdb to about 2019). About the investigation overall: Peripheral blood samples were taken at initial diagnosis, before any treatment was given. To identify distinguishing TCR V-J signatures, a discovery cohort of 90 to 100 patients was used, comprising some 43 with Graves' ophthalmopathy and under 60 with stable Graves' hyperthyroidism. Whether ophthalmopathy could be predicted prospectively was tested in an independent validation cohort made up of fewer than 20 hyperthyroidism patients plus 17 patients who later progressed to ophthalmopathy. For training and testing, the 110 or so patients in the discovery cohort were randomly divided in a 7:3 ratio. The study also compared thyroid tissue and blood T-cell repertoires from five or six Graves' hyperthyroidism patients. After blood sampling, hyperthyroidism patients were treated with methimazole at a starting dose of 30 mg daily, and ophthalmopathy patients were treated with high-dose intravenous methylprednisolone. The paper describes TCR Vbeta CDR3 sequencing of about 140 peripheral blood samples, made up of about 40 ophthalmopathy patients, roughly 75 hyperthyroidism patients and around 17 progressor patients.

V sheds 4 bases and J sheds 1 base, leaving 13 bases between their ends. The CDR3 runs 15 amino acids, cysteine and phenylalanine included. The CDR3 DNA has 45 bases and is translated from base 1. CDR1 and CDR2 are drawn from the germline V gene: MNHNS, SASEGT. The paper as a whole reports these results and caveats: In validation, progression to ophthalmopathy was predicted by the model with approximately 67% sensitivity and under 85% specificity, a median of about 6 months before onset. Blood samples also contained most of the expanded thyroid clonotypes (frequency above 0.001), which suggests that blood repertoires may reflect thyroid immune responses. In cross-validation, a model built on a 13 V-J signature told ophthalmopathy apart from stable hyperthyroidism with approximately 90% sensitivity and roughly 81% specificity, and in testing the same model reached 80%/75%. No statistical method was used to set the sample size in advance, and investigators knew the group allocation.

Stable Graves' hyperthyroidism was defined as no progression to ophthalmopathy during 18 months of follow-up. Hyperthyroidism patients were aged 18 to 65 years and newly diagnosed, with disease duration of less than 2 months. Any patient with an uncontrolled infection, another autoimmune disease, pregnancy or lactation was excluded. Clinical symptoms, serum thyroxine and TRAb, thyroid ultrasound, and orbital computed tomography formed the basis for the diagnoses. PBMCs were separated from under 12 ml of fresh peripheral blood using Ficoll-Paque density gradient centrifugation. Trizol reagent was used to extract total RNA, and RNA quality was then checked on an Agilent 2100 Bioanalyzer. TCR beta CDR3 regions were amplified from RNA transcripts. The first round of RT-PCR for the TCR CDR3 was performed with the HTBI primer set and the Qiagen OneStep RT-PCR kit. Libraries were constructed in a second round of multiplex PCR, after which size selection and purification were carried out. The libraries were sequenced on an Illumina HiSeq2000 using paired-end 100 bp reads. The source study handled its data this way. Raw data were processed with SOAPnuke, discarding reads with adapters, uncalled bases, mean Phred below 15, or no exact constant-primer or identifier match. High-quality paired reads were merged with COPE v1.2.5, and unique nucleotide sequences were defined as clonotypes. Clonotypes were aligned to IMGT TRBV, TRBD and TRBJ reference segments using MiTCR v1.1. Only V-J combinations with frequency above 0.0001, covering 99.2% of repertoires, were analysed. A TCS score was defined as the ratio of F50 (clonal expansion) to E x V (chaos), with BLOSUM62-based TCRdist applied between CDR3 peptides within each V-J. Welch's t-statistics and random forest reduced 514 V-J features to fewer than 15, which were used in a naive Bayes classifier (R e1071). TCRdb took the public reads, trimmed them with fastp at Q25, ran MiXCR for clone calling and kept in-frame beta chains. Every entry covers one CDR3 protein and lists the most common genes and DNA from its rows. The V and J calls come from TCRdb's annotation, not from the publication. The sample table contains hundreds of thousands of distinct CDR3 sequences; only one count was recorded for approximately 13% of them. The top ten constitute 20% to 25% of the sample.

Source material: blood. The sequence was collected from a woman in her twenties or thirties with Graves' hyperthyroidism. The chain couples TRBV6-1 to TRBJ1-1; confidence is insufficient to name the D gene. The nucleotide sequence is given as TGTGCCAGCAGTGCCGGACTCTCCTCGAACACTGAAGCTTTCTTT. Translation gives CASSAGLSSNTEAFF.